This passage covers 11 T cell receptor beta chains from one sample sequenced in a study of breast tumors, draining lymph nodes, adjacent tissues (dated by TCRdb to 2016 to 2018). The library was obtained by multiplex PCR. Sequencing was performed on an Illumina HiSeq 2000. TCRdb trimmed public reads at Q25 via fastp, called clones via MiXCR and kept in-frame beta chains. Rows are unified per CDR3 protein, each entry keeping the most common DNA and genes. Present in this sample are around 250,000 distinct CDR3 sequences, under 35% of which were seen just once. The ten largest account for 3% to 4.5% of the sample. Lymph node samples were obtained from the axillary draining lymph nodes of breast cancer patients. The sample taken for sequencing was axillary lymph node tissue. These receptors all come from a female donor with breast cancer. Some clones in this sample may be carry-over from other donors' samples.

This clonotype was counted at least ten times. V gene TRBV10-3 combines with J gene TRBJ1-2, with D uncertain. CDR1 is ENHRY and CDR2 is SYGVKD in the germline V gene. The CDR3 loop spans 14 amino acids. V was shortened by 7 bases and J by 14 bases, with 26 bases between the two germline ends. CDR3: CAITSAVDFSWMTF. DNA for the CDR3: TGTGCCATCACCTCAGCGGTGGACTTCTCATGGATGACCTTC.

This rearrangement joins TRBV5-1 to TRBJ1-4, with TRBD1 matching over 7 bases. V lost 2 bases and J lost 3; bases outside the gene matches: 7. The germline V gene has CDR1 SGHRS and CDR2 YFSETQ. The length of the CDR3 is 16 residues. CDR3 region: CASSFWPGQSNEKLFF. Written as DNA, the CDR3 is TGCGCCAGCAGCTTTTGGCCGGGACAGTCTAATGAAAAACTGTTTTTT.

The chain employs TRBV20-1 and TRBJ2-3; D uncertain. This CDR3 has 14 residues. Trimming removed 5 bases at V and 1 base at J, with 13 bases between. The V gene's germline CDR1 is DFQATT and CDR2 SNEGSKA (reference sequence). CDR3 in amino acids: CSARVPAGTDTQYF. CDR3 coding DNA: TGCAGTGCTCGGGTCCCGGCAGGCACAGATACGCAGTATTTT.

This clonotype occurred many times. This rearrangement joins TRBV12-3 or TRBV12-4 to TRBJ2-3; D may be TRBD1 or TRBD2 (5 bases each). The length of the CDR3 is 14 residues. V was pared by 7 bases and J by 5 bases, with 16 bases between. CDR3 in DNA: TGTGCCAGCAACAAGAGGGGCAGTGGAGATACGCAGTATTTT. Its protein product is CASNKRGSGDTQYF.

In this sample, this clonotype turned up many times. V and J are TRBV7-3 and TRBJ1-2, with a possible D match to TRBD1 (5 bases). Germline V gives CDR1 SGHTA, CDR2 FQGTGA. V dropped 8 bases and J dropped 8 bases, with 15 bases sitting between them. The CDR3 is made up of 12 amino acids. Written as DNA, the CDR3 is TGTGCCAGCGGAGGGGCAGGGAAAGGCTACACCTTC. It codes for CASGGAGKGYTF.

This clonotype was counted many times. For the CDR3, the DNA is TGTGCCAGCAGCCGGAAGGGCGGAGAGTCGGATCAGCCCCAGCATTTT. Translating it yields CASSRKGGESDQPQHF. This rearrangement joins TRBV7-9 to TRBJ1-5; D unclear. V was pared by 5 bases and J by 5 bases, with 19 bases between. CDR1 is SEHNR and CDR2 is FQNEAQ in the germline V gene (reference sequence). The length of the CDR3 is 16 residues.

Worth noting for this clonotype: A read error is possible here, since a much larger clone lies one base away. The chain is built from TRBV5-5 and TRBJ1-5; a possible D gene is TRBD1 (5 bases). This CDR3 has 15 amino acids. V lost 0 bases and J lost 3, with 10 bases in between. Germline V gives CDR1 SGHKS, CDR2 YYEKEE (reference sequence). The CDR3 region is CASSLEGSDNQPQHF. The CDR3 bases are TGTGCCAGCAGCTTGGAGGGGAGCGACAATCAGCCCCAGCATTTT.

Details on this clonotype: A read error may explain this, as a much larger clone is one base away. This sequence joins TRBV9 and TRBJ2-3; D remains ambiguous. The germline V and J ends were trimmed by 4 bases and 0 bases, with 9 bases remaining between them. The CDR3 extends over 14 amino acids. The V gene's germline CDR1 is SGDLS and CDR2 YYNGEE. CDR3 in amino acids: CASSFACSTDTQYF. Written as DNA, the CDR3 is TGTGCCAGCAGCTTTGCCTGCAGCACAGATACGCAGTATTTT.

In its sample, this clonotype was seen many times. V is TRBV19 and J is TRBJ2-1; D is possibly TRBD2 (6 bases). The CDR3 extends over 15 amino acids. The germline V and J ends were trimmed by 10 bases and 2 bases, with 18 bases remaining between them. Per germline, CDR1 LNHDA and CDR2 SQIVND (reference sequence). The CDR3 spells CATCSQGGTYNEQFF. The CDR3 DNA sequence: TGTGCCACCTGCTCGCAGGGCGGGACCTACAATGAGCAGTTCTTC.

This clonotype was observed at least ten times. The chain joins TRBV12-3 or TRBV12-4 to TRBJ2-3; the D gene is possibly TRBD2 (6 bases). The CDR3 covers 14 residues. V gave up 4 bases and J gave up 6 bases, with 14 bases separating them. This CDR3 is CASSSDSGRDTQYF. The DNA for the CDR3 is TGTGCCAGCAGTTCCGACTCAGGGAGGGATACGCAGTATTTT.

The chain couples TRBV9 to TRBJ1-2; 9 nucleotides align to TRBD1. This CDR3 has 13 amino acids. V lost 5 bases, J lost 5 bases, and 4 bases stayed unmatched. Germline lookup yields CDR1 SGDLS and CDR2 YYNGEE. The CDR3 here is CASSDGTGYGYTF. The CDR3 coding sequence is TGTGCCAGCAGTGACGGGACAGGGTATGGCTACACCTTC.